This T cell receptor beta chain was profiled in a study of Graves' ophthalmopathy and Graves' hyperthyroidism. Overall study results and limits: Most expanded clonotypes in thyroid above 0.001 frequency also showed up in blood.

The authors amplified TCR beta CDR3 regions from RNA transcripts. A first-round RT-PCR used HTBI primers, followed by a second-round multiplex PCR. TCRdb reprocessed the multiplex PCR reads via MiXCR and lists one record per CDR3 protein. The data contain 300,000 to 450,000 distinct CDR3 sequences, 15% to 20% of them singletons. This clonotype was observed at least ten times. What it binds is not known. Ophthalmopathy not arising within 18 months of follow-up defined hyperthyroidism as stable. Pregnancy or lactation, uncontrolled infections and other autoimmune diseases were grounds for excluding patients. The PBMCs originated from roughly 11 ml of fresh peripheral blood. Trimming stripped 4 bases from V and 5 bases from J, with 11 bases between. The CDR3 has 13 amino acids.

The V gene is TRBV12-3 or TRBV12-4, the J gene TRBJ1-1; D is unclear. The sample was peripheral blood. The source of this sequence is an adult woman with stable Graves' hyperthyroidism. The CDR3 region is CASSSGLRTEAFF. In nucleotides, the CDR3 is TGTGCCAGCAGTTCGGGATTGAGGACTGAAGCTTTCTTT.